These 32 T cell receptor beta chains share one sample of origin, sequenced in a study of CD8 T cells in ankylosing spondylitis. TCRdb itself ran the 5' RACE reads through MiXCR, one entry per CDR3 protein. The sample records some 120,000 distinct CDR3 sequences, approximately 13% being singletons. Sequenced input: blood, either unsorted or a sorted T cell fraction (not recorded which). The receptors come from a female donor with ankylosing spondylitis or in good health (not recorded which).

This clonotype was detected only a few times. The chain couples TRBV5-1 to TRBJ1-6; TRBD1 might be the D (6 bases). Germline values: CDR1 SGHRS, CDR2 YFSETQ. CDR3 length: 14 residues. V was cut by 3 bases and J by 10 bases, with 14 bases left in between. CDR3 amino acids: CASSSQGRDSPLHF. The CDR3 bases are TGCGCCAGCAGCTCCCAGGGGAGAGACTCACCCCTCCACTTT.

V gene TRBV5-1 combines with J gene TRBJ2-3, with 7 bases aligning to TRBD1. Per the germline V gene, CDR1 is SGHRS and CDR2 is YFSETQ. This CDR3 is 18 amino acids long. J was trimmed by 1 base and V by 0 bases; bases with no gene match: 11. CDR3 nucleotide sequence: TGCGCCAGCAGCTTGGAAGGGGGCATTTCTACCCGCACAGATACGCAGTATTTT. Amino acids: CASSLEGGISTRTDTQYF.

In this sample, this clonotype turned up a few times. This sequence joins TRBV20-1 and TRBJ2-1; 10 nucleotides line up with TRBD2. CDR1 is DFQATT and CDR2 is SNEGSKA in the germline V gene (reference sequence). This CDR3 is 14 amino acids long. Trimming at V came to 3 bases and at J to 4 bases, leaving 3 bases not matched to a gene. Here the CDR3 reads CSASPSGRYNEQFF. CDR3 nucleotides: TGCAGTGCTAGCCCTAGCGGGAGATACAATGAGCAGTTCTTC.

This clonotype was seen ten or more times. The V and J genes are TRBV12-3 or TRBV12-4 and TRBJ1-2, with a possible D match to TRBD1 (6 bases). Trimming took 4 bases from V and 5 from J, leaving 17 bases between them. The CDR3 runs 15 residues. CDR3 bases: TGTGCCAGCAGTTCGCGGGGGCTGGGATATTATGGCTACACCTTC. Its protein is CASSSRGLGYYGYTF.

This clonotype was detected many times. This CDR3 is CASSLQTGELFF. CDR3 in DNA: TGTGCCAGCAGCTTGCAGACCGGGGAGCTGTTTTTT. The genes are TRBV7-3 and TRBJ2-2, with no clear D. In germline, CDR1 is SGHTA, CDR2 FQGTGA. The CDR3 contains 12 residues. Trimming removed 3 bases at V and 5 bases at J, with 4 bases between.

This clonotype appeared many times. As DNA, the CDR3 is TGCGCCAGCAGCCAGAATGGGGGGCAGTTCTTC. Amino acids: CASSQNGGQFF. The V and J genes are TRBV5-1 and TRBJ2-1; D is tentatively TRBD1 or TRBD2 (5 bases each). Germline CDR1 and CDR2: SGHRS and YFSETQ. The CDR3 contains 11 residues. V shed 4 bases and J shed 12 bases, with 11 bases lying between them.

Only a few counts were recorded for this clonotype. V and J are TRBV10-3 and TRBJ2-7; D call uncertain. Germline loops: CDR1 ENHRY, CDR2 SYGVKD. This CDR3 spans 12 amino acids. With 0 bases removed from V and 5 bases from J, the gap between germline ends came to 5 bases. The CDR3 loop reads CAISESSDEQYF. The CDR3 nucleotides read TGTGCCATCAGTGAGTCGAGCGACGAGCAGTACTTC.

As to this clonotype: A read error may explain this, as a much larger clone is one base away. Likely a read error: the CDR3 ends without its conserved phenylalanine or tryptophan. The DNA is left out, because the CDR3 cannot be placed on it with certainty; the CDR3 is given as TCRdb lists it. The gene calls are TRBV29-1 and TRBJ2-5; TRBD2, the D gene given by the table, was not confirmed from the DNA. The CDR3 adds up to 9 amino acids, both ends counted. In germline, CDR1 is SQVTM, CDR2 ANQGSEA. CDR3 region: CSVEDRWES.

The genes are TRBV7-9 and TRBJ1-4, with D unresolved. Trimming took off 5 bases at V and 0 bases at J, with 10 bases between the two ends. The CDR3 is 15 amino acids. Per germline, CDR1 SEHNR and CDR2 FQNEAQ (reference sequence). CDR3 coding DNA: TGTGCCAGCAGCGCGGTACTTGCAACTAATGAAAAACTGTTTTTT. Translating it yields CASSAVLATNEKLFF. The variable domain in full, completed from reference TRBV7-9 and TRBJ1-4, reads DTGVSQNPRHKITKRGQNVTFRCDPISEHNRLYWYRQTLGQGPEFLTYFQNEAQLEKSRLLSDRFSAERPKGSFSTLEIQRTEQGDSAMYLCASSAVLATNEKLFFGSGTQLSVL.

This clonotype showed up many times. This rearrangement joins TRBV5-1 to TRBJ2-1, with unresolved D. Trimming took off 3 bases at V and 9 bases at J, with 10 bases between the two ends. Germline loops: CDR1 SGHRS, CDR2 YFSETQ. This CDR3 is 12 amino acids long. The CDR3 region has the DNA TGCGCCAGCAGCTCGATCGACGGTGAGCAGTTCTTC. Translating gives CASSSIDGEQFF.

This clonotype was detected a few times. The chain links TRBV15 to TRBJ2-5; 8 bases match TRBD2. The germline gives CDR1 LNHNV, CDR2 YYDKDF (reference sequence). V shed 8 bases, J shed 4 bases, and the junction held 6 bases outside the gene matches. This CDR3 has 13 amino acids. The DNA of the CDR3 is TGTGCCACCTCAGCGGGGGTAGGAGAGACCCAGTACTTC. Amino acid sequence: CATSAGVGETQYF.

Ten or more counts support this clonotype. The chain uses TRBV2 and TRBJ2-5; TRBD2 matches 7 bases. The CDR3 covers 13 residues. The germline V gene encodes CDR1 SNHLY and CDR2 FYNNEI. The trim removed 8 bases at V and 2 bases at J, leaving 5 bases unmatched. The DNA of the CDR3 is TGTGCCAGCGCGGGAGTGGTTCAAGAGACCCAGTACTTC. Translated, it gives CASAGVVQETQYF. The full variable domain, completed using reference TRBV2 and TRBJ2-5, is EPEVTQTPSHQVTQMGQEVILRCVPISNHLYFYWYRQILGQKVEFLVSFYNNEISEKSEIFDDQFSVERPDGSNFTLKIRSTKLEDSAMYFCASAGVVQETQYFGPGTRLLVL.

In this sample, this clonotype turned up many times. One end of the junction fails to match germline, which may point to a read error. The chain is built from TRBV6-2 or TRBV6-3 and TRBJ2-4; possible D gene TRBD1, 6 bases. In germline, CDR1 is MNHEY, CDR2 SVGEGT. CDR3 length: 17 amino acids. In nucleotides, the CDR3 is TGTGCCAGCAGCGTGCTCAGGGGTACAGGAGCCAGAAACATTCAGTACTTC. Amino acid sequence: CASSVLRGTGARNIQYF.

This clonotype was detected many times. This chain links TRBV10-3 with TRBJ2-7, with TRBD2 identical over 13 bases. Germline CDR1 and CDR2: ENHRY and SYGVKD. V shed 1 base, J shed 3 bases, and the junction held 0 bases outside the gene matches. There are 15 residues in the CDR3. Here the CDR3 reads CAISEWTSGSYEQYF. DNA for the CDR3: TGTGCCATCAGTGAGTGGACTAGCGGGAGCTACGAGCAGTACTTC.

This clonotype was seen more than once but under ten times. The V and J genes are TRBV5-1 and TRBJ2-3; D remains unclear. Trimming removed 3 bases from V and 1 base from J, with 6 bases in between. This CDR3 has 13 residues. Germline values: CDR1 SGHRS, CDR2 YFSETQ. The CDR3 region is CASSYQGTDTQYF. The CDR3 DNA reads TGCGCCAGCAGCTACCAAGGCACAGATACGCAGTATTTT.

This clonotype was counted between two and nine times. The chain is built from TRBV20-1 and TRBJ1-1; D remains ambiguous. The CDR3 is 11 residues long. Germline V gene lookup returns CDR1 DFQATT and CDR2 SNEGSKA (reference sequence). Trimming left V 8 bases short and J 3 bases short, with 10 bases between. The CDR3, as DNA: TGCAGTACATTTGCCCACACTGAAGCTTTCTTT. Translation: CSTFAHTEAFF.

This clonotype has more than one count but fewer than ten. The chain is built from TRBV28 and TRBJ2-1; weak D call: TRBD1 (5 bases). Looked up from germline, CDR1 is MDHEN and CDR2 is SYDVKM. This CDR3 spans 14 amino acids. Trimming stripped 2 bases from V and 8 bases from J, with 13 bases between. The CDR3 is CASSLQGSGYEQFF. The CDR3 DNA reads TGTGCCAGCAGTTTACAGGGTTCTGGCTATGAGCAGTTCTTC.

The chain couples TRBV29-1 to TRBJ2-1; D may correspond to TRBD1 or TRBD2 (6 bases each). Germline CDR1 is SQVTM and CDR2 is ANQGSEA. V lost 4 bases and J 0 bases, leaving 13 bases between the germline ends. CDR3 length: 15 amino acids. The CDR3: CSVVGGLSSYNEQFF. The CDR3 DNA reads TGCAGCGTTGTAGGGGGACTCAGCTCCTACAATGAGCAGTTCTTC.

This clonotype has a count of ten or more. In nucleotides, the CDR3 is TGTGCCAGCAGCTGGGCCAGGGACGGGGAGCTGTTTTTT. This translates into CASSWARDGELFF. This chain links TRBV27 with TRBJ2-2; D is possibly TRBD1 (5 bases). CDR3 size: 13 residues. The V end was cut by 6 bases, the J end by 7 bases, with 12 bases between. The germline V gene encodes CDR1 MNHEY and CDR2 SMNVEV (reference sequence).

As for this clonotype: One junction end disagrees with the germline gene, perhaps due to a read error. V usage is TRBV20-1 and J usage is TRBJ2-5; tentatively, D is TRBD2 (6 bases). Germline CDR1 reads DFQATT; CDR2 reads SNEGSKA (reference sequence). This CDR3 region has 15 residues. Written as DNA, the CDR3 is TGCAGTGCTAGTCTTTTTTTCGGGAGTCAAGGGACCCAGTACTTC. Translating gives CSASLFFGSQGTQYF.

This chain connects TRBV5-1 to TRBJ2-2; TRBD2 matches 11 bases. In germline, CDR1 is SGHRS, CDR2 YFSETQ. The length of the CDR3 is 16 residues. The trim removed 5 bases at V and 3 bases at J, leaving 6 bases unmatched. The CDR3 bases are TGCGCCAGCAGAAATCTAGCGGGAGGATACACCGGGGAGCTGTTTTTT. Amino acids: CASRNLAGGYTGELFF.

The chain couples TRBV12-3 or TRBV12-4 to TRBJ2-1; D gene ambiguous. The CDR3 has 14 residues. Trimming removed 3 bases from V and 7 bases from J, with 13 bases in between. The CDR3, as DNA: TGTGCCAGCAGTTTTAAGTTGACCGTTAATGAGCAGTTCTTC. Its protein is CASSFKLTVNEQFF.

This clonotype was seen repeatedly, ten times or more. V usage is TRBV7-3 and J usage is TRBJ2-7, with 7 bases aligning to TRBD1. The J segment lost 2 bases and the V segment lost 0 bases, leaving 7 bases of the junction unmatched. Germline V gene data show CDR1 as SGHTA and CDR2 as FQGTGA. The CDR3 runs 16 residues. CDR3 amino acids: CASSLTGQSSAYEQYF. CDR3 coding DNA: TGTGCCAGCAGCTTAACGGGACAGTCCAGTGCCTACGAGCAGTACTTC. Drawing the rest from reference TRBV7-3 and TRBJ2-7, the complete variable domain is GAGVSQTPSNKVTEKGKYVELRCDPISGHTALYWYRQSLGQGPEFLIYFQGTGAADDSGLPNDRFFAVRPEGSVSTLKIQRTERGDSAVYLCASSLTGQSSAYEQYFGPGTRLTVT.

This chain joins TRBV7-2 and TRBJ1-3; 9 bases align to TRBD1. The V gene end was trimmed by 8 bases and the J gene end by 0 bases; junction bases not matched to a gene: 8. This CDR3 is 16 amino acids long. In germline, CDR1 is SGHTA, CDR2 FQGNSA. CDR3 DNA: TGTGCCAGCGGTGGGGACAGGGCGTCCTCTGGAAACACCATATATTTT. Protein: CASGGDRASSGNTIYF.

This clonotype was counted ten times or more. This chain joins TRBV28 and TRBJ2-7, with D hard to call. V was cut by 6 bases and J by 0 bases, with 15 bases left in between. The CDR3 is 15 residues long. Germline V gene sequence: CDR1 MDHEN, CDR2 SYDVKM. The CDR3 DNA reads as TGTGCCAGCAGCCCCCCGGGCTCCCTCTCCTACGAGCAGTACTTC. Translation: CASSPPGSLSYEQYF.

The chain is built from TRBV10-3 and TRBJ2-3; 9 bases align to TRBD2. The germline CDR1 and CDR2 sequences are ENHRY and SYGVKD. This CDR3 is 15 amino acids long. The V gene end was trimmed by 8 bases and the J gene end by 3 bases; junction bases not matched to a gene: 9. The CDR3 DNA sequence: TGTGCCATCCGTATTAGCGGGAGTCAGACAGATACGCAGTATTTT. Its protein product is CAIRISGSQTDTQYF.

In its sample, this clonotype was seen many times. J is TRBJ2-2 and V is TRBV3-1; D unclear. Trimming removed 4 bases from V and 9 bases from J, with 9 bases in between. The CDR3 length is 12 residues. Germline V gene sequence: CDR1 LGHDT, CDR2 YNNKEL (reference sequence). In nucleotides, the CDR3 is TGTGCCAGCAGCCCGCGAGAACGGGAGCTGTTTTTT. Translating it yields CASSPRERELFF. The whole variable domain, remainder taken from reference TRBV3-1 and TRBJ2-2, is DTAVSQTPKYLVTQMGNDKSIKCEQNLGHDTMYWYKQDSKKFLKIMFSYNNKELIINETVPNRFSPKSPDKAHLNLHINSLELGDSAVYFCASSPRERELFFGEGSRLTVL.

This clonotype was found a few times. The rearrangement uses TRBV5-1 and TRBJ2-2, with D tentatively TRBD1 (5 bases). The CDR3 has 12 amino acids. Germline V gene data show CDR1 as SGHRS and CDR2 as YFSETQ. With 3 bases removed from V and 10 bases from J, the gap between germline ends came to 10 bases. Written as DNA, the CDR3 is TGCGCCAGCAGCTCGCAGGGTCCGGAGCTGTTTTTT. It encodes CASSSQGPELFF.

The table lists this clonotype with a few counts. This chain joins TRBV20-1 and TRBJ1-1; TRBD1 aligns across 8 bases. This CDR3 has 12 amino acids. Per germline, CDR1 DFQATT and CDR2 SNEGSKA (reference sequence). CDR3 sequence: CRPLQGDTEAFF. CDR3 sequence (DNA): TGCAGGCCTTTACAGGGGGACACTGAAGCTTTCTTT.

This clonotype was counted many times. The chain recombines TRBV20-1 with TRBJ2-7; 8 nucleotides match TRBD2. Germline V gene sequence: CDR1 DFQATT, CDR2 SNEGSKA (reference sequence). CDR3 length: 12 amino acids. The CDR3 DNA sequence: TGCAGAGTTACTAGCGGTTTCGCCGAGCAGTACTTC. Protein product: CRVTSGFAEQYF.

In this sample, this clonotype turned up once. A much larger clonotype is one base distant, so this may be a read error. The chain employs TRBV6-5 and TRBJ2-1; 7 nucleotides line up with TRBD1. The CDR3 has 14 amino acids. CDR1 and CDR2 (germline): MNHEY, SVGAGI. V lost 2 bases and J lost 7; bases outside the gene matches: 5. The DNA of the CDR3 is TGTGCCAGCAGTTACGTCAACAGGGGTAATGAGCAGTTCTTC. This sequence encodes CASSYVNRGNEQFF.

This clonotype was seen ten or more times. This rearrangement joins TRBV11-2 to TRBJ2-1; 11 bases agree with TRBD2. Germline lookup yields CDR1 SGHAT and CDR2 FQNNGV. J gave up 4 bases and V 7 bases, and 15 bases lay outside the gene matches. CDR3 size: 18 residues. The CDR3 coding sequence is TGTGCCAGCACCACGGAGCGGGAACTAGCGGGGGCTTACAATGAGCAGTTCTTC. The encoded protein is CASTTERELAGAYNEQFF.